This TCR beta chain was captured in a study of blood T cell repertoires in COVID-19. Study summary: T cells, B-cell-depleted T cells, or PBMCs supplied cDNA or gDNA.

Sequencing was performed with immunoSEQ multiplex PCR; in TCRdb, only in-frame clones are kept and a portion is missing. Among around 620,000 clones, 70% to 90% were seen once, and the ten largest hold roughly 0.25%. The CDR3 has 13 amino acids. V was clipped by 4 bases and J by 8 bases, with 15 bases between them. CDR1 SGHRS and CDR2 YFSETQ come from the germline V gene. Material for sequencing was peripheral blood. The chain recombines TRBV5-1 with TRBJ1-1; D not resolved. The TCR was taken from a woman between 18 and 29 years old with acute or convalescent COVID-19. CDR3 loop: CASSLEWAIEAFF. CDR3 nucleotides: TGCGCCAGCAGCCTCGAGTGGGCAATCGAAGCTTTCTTT.